One and the same sample provided the 8 T cell receptor beta chains below, sequenced in a study of T cells in Graves' hyperthyroidism and ophthalmopathy. Amplified regions were TCR beta CDR3 sequences from RNA transcripts. The HTBI set primed first-round TCR CDR3 RT-PCR. In TCRdb, the multiplex PCR reads were re-called with MiXCR into one record per CDR3 protein. The profile shows around 500,000 distinct CDR3 sequences, 15% to 20% of them singletons. Sequencing was done on a sample of blood. The receptors were sampled from a woman in her 30s with Graves' ophthalmopathy.

A few counts support this clonotype. A read error may be the cause here, since a much bigger clone is one base away. V is TRBV20-1 and J is TRBJ2-1, with D unresolved. The CDR3 extends over 15 amino acids. CDR1 and CDR2 (germline): DFQATT, SNEGSKA (reference sequence). DNA of the CDR3: TGCAGTGCTAGGCCCGCGCGGAGCTCCTACAAAGAGCAGTTCTTC. It encodes CSARPARSSYKEQFF.

This clonotype has ten or more counts. The rearrangement joins TRBV6-2 or TRBV6-3 to TRBJ2-7, with D maybe TRBD2 (5 bases). The germline CDR1 and CDR2 sequences are MNHEY and SVGEGT. Trimming stripped 4 bases from V and 3 bases from J, with 10 bases between. The CDR3 is 13 residues long. CDR3 nucleotide sequence: TGTGCCAGCAGTTCGGCGGGTGGCTACGAGCAGTACTTC. It codes for CASSSAGGYEQYF.

CDR3 in DNA: TGCGCCAGCAGCCAGGAACCGGGACAGGGGAACAATGAGCAGTTCTTC. Its protein is CASSQEPGQGNNEQFF. The chain couples TRBV4-3 to TRBJ2-1, with 10 bases matching TRBD1. There are 16 residues in the CDR3. Germline lookup yields CDR1 LGHNA and CDR2 YSLEER. V was clipped by 3 bases and J by 5 bases; unmatched bases: 7.

This clonotype has just a few counts. The rearrangement uses TRBV5-6 and TRBJ2-7; the D gene could be TRBD1 or TRBD2 (6 bases each). The CDR3 has 15 residues. V was shortened by 2 bases and J by 4 bases, with 16 bases between the two germline ends. The germline V gene has CDR1 SGHDT and CDR2 YYEEEE. The CDR3: CASSFWGASLYEQYF. CDR3 coding DNA: TGTGCCAGCAGCTTTTGGGGGGCGTCGTTATACGAGCAGTACTTC.

As concerns this clonotype: A much larger clone differs from this one at a single base, so this may be a read error. The chain links TRBV14 to TRBJ2-1; 11 bases agree with TRBD2. CDR1 SGHDN and CDR2 FVKESK come from the germline V gene. This CDR3 spans 15 amino acids. J gave up 6 bases and V 4 bases, and 5 bases lay outside the gene matches. DNA of the CDR3: TGTGCCAGCAGCCTTAGCGGGGGGGCTCCCAATGAGCAGTTCTTC. Encoded protein: CASSLSGGAPNEQFF.

This clonotype has more than one count but fewer than ten. The chain has TRBV4-2 and TRBJ2-1, with D possibly matching TRBD2 (6 bases). V lost 3 bases, J lost 2 bases, and 11 bases lay in between. CDR3 length: 15 amino acids. Per the germline V gene, CDR1 is LGHNA and CDR2 is YNFKEQ. The CDR3 is CASSHRAGPYNEQFF. CDR3 nucleotides: TGTGCCAGCAGCCACAGAGCGGGTCCCTACAATGAGCAGTTCTTC.

The gene calls are TRBV2 and TRBJ1-1, with 8 bases aligning to TRBD1. Germline V gene data show CDR1 as SNHLY and CDR2 as FYNNEI. Trimming at V came to 8 bases and at J to 5 bases, leaving 10 bases not matched to a gene. The CDR3 consists of 14 residues. The DNA for the CDR3 is TGTGCCAGCGCCCGACAGGGGCGGTTAACTGAAGCTTTCTTT. This sequence encodes CASARQGRLTEAFF.

This clonotype was recorded at least ten times. The chain couples TRBV11-2 to TRBJ2-7, with D perhaps matching TRBD1 (5 bases). In germline, CDR1 is SGHAT, CDR2 FQNNGV. V dropped 5 bases and J dropped 6 bases, with 8 bases sitting between them. The CDR3 consists of 11 residues. In DNA form, the CDR3 reads TGTGCCAGCAGCCGGACAAGCGAGCAGTACTTC. Residues: CASSRTSEQYF.